This T cell receptor (beta chain) was identified in a study of identifying expanded T cells in peripheral blood. Study-wide results and caveats: Technical replicates showed around 1.2 changed clones; approximately 2 weeks about 16; four weeks 19.

On this clone itself: Its antigen is unidentified.

Sequenced by immunoSEQ multiplex PCR; TCRdb stores in-frame clones only, minus some. The sample has about 100,000 clones, 87% seen once. Trimming cost V 4 bases and J 1 base, with 8 bases left between them. This CDR3 is built from 14 residues. Germline CDR1 SGHNT, CDR2 YYREEE (reference sequence). The sequencing sample was made of blood. This sequence originates from a person between 18 and 69 years old in good health. The chain couples TRBV5-4 to TRBJ2-2; D is ambiguous. CDR3 bases: TGTGCCAGCAGCACGGACGGGAACACCGGGGAGCTGTTTTTT. Translating gives CASSTDGNTGELFF. Full variable domain (rest looked up from reference TRBV5-4 and TRBJ2-2): ETGVTQSPTHLIKTRGQQVTLRCSSQSGHNTVSWYQQALGQGPQFIFQYYREEENGRGNFPPRFSGLQFPNYSSELNVNALELDDSALYLCASSTDGNTGELFFGEGSRLTVL.